This T cell receptor beta chain was retrieved from a study of T cell changes during pregnancy in multiple sclerosis. Using immunoSEQ multiplex PCR, the repertoire was profiled, and TCRdb retains in-frame clones only, with some absent. The sample contains 40,000 to 55,000 clones, 91% of which appear only once. The V end lost 4 bases, the J end lost 1 base, and 10 bases lay between the germline ends. This CDR3 has 14 amino acids. Germline V gene data show CDR1 as SGHDT and CDR2 as YYEEEE. The input for sequencing was CD8+ T cells from peripheral blood mononuclear cells, taken in the second trimester of pregnancy. The receptor comes from a female donor with multiple sclerosis, enrolled in a pregnancy study. The chain links TRBV5-6 to TRBJ2-3; a possible D gene is TRBD1 (6 bases). The CDR3 region has the DNA TGTGCCAGCAGCGGGGGCATAGGCACAGATACGCAGTATTTT. It encodes CASSGGIGTDTQYF. Together with reference TRBV5-6 and TRBJ2-3, the CDR3 gives the full variable domain: DAGVTQSPTHLIKTRGQQVTLRCSPKSGHDTVSWYQQALGQGPQFIFQYYEEEERQRGNFPDRFSGHQFPNYSSELNVNALLLGDSALYLCASSGGIGTDTQYFGPGTRLTVL.